Following are 3 T cell receptor beta chains from one sample sequenced in a study of Siglec-9 on CD8 T cells in melanoma. TCRdb's copy holds only in-frame clones and misses some; the assay was immunoSEQ multiplex PCR. Here the sample spans about 30,000 clones, 75% to 85% being singletons. What was sequenced was Siglec-9- CD8+ T cells sorted from blood. The receptors were sampled from a human donor in good health.

The genes are TRBV7-6 and TRBJ1-5; possibly TRBD1 for D (5 bases). Germline V gene data show CDR1 as SGHVS and CDR2 as FNYEAQ. V lost 3 bases, J lost 7 bases, and 10 bases lay in between. The CDR3 is made up of 13 amino acids. This CDR3 is CASSLGQEQPQHF. CDR3 in DNA: TGTGCCAGCAGCTTGGGGCAGGAACAGCCCCAGCATTTT.

The chain carries TRBV11-2 and TRBJ2-5; no firm D call. V was clipped by 3 bases and J by 4 bases, with 12 bases between them. Germline V gene data show CDR1 as SGHAT and CDR2 as FQNNGV. The CDR3 covers 14 residues. The CDR3 DNA sequence: TGTGCCAGCAGCTTGGGTAGCCCCATAGAGACCCAGTACTTC. Translated, it gives CASSLGSPIETQYF.

The chain is built from TRBV27 and TRBJ2-1; TRBD1 matches 9 bases. The CDR3 loop spans 17 amino acids. Germline lookup yields CDR1 MNHEY and CDR2 SMNVEV (reference sequence). Trimming cost V 0 bases and J 2 bases; bases outside gene matches: 5. The DNA of the CDR3 is TGTGCCAGCAGTTTATCCCCCGGGACAGGGCCCTACAATGAGCAGTTCTTC. Its translation: CASSLSPGTGPYNEQFF.